Sequencing of this T cell receptor (beta chain) was carried out in a study of blood T cell repertoires in COVID-19. The data were produced by immunoSEQ multiplex PCR, yet TCRdb's version contains in-frame clones alone and is incomplete. The sample carries 100,000 to 120,000 clones, about 80% recorded once. V shed 5 bases and J shed 8 bases, with 18 bases lying between them. The CDR3 contains 14 residues. CDR1 is SEHNR and CDR2 is FQNEAQ in the germline V gene (reference sequence). The sequence derives from a woman aged 35 to 49 with acute or convalescent COVID-19. This chain links TRBV7-9 with TRBJ1-2, with no clear D. The sample taken for sequencing was peripheral blood. Here the CDR3 reads CASSPRSSREGYTF. The CDR3 region has the DNA TGTGCCAGCAGCCCCCGGAGCAGCCGGGAGGGCTACACCTTC.